The 8 T cell receptor beta chains below were found in one sample sequenced in a study of blood T cell repertoires in COVID-19. This table comes from immunoSEQ multiplex PCR, and its TCRdb copy is limited to in-frame clones, with some not included. The repertoire holds 310,000 or so clones, approximately 91% seen once, with around 2.2% in the top ten. The sample was peripheral blood. The receptors originated from a woman in her 30s with COVID-19, enrolled during active disease.

The V gene is TRBV5-1, the J gene TRBJ2-7, with no clear D. This CDR3 has 12 amino acids. V was shortened by 4 bases and J by 5 bases, with 10 bases between the two germline ends. Germline values: CDR1 SGHRS, CDR2 YFSETQ. CDR3 sequence reads: CASSPNTHEQYF. As DNA, the CDR3 is TGCGCCAGCAGCCCAAACACCCACGAGCAGTACTTC. Combining the CDR3 with reference TRBV5-1 and TRBJ2-7 gives the whole variable domain KAGVTQTPRYLIKTRGQQVTLSCSPISGHRSVSWYQQTPGQGLQFLFEYFSETQRNKGNFPGRFSGRQFSNSRSEMNVSTLELGDSALYLCASSPNTHEQYFGPGTRLTVT.

The rearrangement uses TRBV5-1 and TRBJ2-7; the match to TRBD1 covers 8 bases. Unmatched junction bases numbered 7, after V lost 0 bases and J lost 2 bases. The CDR3 sequence is 16 residues long. Looked up from germline, CDR1 is SGHRS and CDR2 is YFSETQ. The CDR3 DNA reads as TGCGCCAGCAGCTTGGCCATCGGACAGGGAACCTACGAGCAGTACTTC. This gives the protein CASSLAIGQGTYEQYF.

The CDR3 DNA reads as TGTGCCAGCAGCCCGGAGGTGCGGTCAAATGAGCAGTTCTTC. Its translation is CASSPEVRSNEQFF. The chain links TRBV5-6 to TRBJ2-1; possibly TRBD2 for D (5 bases). CDR3 length: 14 amino acids. The germline gives CDR1 SGHDT, CDR2 YYEEEE. The V and J ends lost 4 bases and 7 bases respectively, with 15 bases between them. The whole variable domain, filled in from reference TRBV5-6 and TRBJ2-1, reads DAGVTQSPTHLIKTRGQQVTLRCSPKSGHDTVSWYQQALGQGPQFIFQYYEEEERQRGNFPDRFSGHQFPNYSSELNVNALLLGDSALYLCASSPEVRSNEQFFGPGTRLTVL.

This sequence joins TRBV28 and TRBJ2-7, with 16 bases lining up with TRBD2. The CDR3 is 19 residues long. The trim removed 6 bases at V and 5 bases at J, leaving 16 bases unmatched. The germline V gene encodes CDR1 MDHEN and CDR2 SYDVKM. CDR3 DNA: TGTGCCAGCAGGTCCTCCCCGGGACTAGCGGGAGGGCCCAAGGACGAGCAGTACTTC. Its translation is CASRSSPGLAGGPKDEQYF.

This clone was recorded once. This chain connects TRBV18 to TRBJ1-2; tentatively, D is TRBD1 (6 bases). Trimming cost V 2 bases and J 6 bases, with 10 bases left between them. The CDR3 totals 13 residues. CDR1 KGHSH and CDR2 LQKENI come from the germline V gene. CDR3 amino acids: CASSPTGLNGYTF. The CDR3 DNA reads as TGTGCCAGCTCACCAACAGGGTTGAATGGCTACACCTTC.

This rearrangement joins TRBV6-5 to TRBJ1-1, with D unclear. Trimming took off 10 bases at V and 4 bases at J, with 10 bases between the two ends. Germline V gene sequence: CDR1 MNHEY, CDR2 SVGAGI. CDR3 size: 11 residues. The CDR3 loop reads CATRVGTEAFF. As DNA, the CDR3 is TGTGCCACCCGGGTGGGCACTGAAGCTTTCTTT.

This clone has just one count. The chain uses TRBV28 and TRBJ2-1; TRBD1 matches 8 bases. From germline, CDR1 is MDHEN and CDR2 SYDVKM. The V gene end was trimmed by 6 bases and the J gene end by 5 bases; junction bases not matched to a gene: 6. The CDR3 has 14 amino acids. CDR3 in amino acids: CASRGTGTHNEQFF. DNA for the CDR3: TGTGCCAGCAGGGGGACAGGAACACACAATGAGCAGTTCTTC.

The chain employs TRBV7-6 and TRBJ1-3; a possible D gene is TRBD1 (6 bases). Germline loops: CDR1 SGHVS, CDR2 FNYEAQ. V was shortened by 5 bases and J by 2 bases, with 16 bases between the two germline ends. The CDR3 spans 16 residues. CDR3 sequence: CASSPTRTGPGNTIYF. The CDR3 DNA reads TGTGCCAGCAGCCCCACCCGTACAGGGCCTGGAAACACCATATATTTT.